This record looks at one T cell receptor (beta chain) sequence and its context. The table lists this clonotype with a few counts. Its antigen specificity is not known. Per-base quality was not reported, and no clone a single base away is much larger than it. Library method: PCR. Instrument on record: Illumina HiSeq 4000. Preparation of bulk TCR libraries followed a previously described approach, with the TCR primers listed in Table S5. Total RNA was purified with the Qiagen AllPrep DNA/RNA kit. Before any analysis, reads coming from multiple sequencing runs of the same library were combined into one pool. The authors' pipeline ran thus. Reads were retained only if an exact TCR constant sequence was present, and the retained reads were trimmed to 150 nt and grouped according to their 12-nt molecular barcodes. Within each barcode group, reads were sub-clustered at a 15% Levenshtein threshold, and quality-weighted consensus sequences were built per RNA molecule. Non-functional sequences were filtered out, along with any lower-count sequence sitting one edit away from another sequence. On the basis of fitting two negative binomial distributions, barcode sub-clusters with fewer than 20% of the maximum read count were discarded. Starting from the raw public reads, TCRdb applied fastp trimming at Q25, assembled clones with MiXCR and retained in-frame beta chains. All rows with the same CDR3 protein become a single entry with the most common DNA and genes. The V and J calls were not made by the authors but by TCRdb's processing. The sample records about 320,000 distinct CDR3 sequences, around a fifth of which are singletons. The ten largest make up more than 0.8% of the sample.

Naive CD8 T cell libraries were made from roughly 21,000 to 960,000 sorted cells using 10%, 30% or 50% of purified RNA. On a BD FACSAria II, naive CD8 T cells were FACS-sorted as CD8+CD4-CCR7+CD45RA+ and collected into RLT Plus buffer. Ten to eleven TCR copies' worth of Jurkat RNA were spiked into about 20,000-1,000,000 naive CD8 T cell samples to test detection sensitivity. CD8 T cells were enriched with RosetteSep CD8+ T Cell Enrichment Cocktail and Ficoll-Paque, followed by ACK red cell lysis. This sample is part of a study of molecular identifiers for immune sequencing clone quantification (dated by TCRdb to the late 2010s). Broadly, across the study: For a replicate experiment, the RNA from either approximately 20,000 or 100,000 naive CD8 T cells was divided into five aliquots, and four of those aliquots went on to sequencing. This methods study benchmarked molecular-identifier clustering-based TCR repertoire sequencing (MIDCIRS) and TCR RNA copy counting, using CD8 T cells to do so.

General findings and caveats noted by the study authors: Modeling estimated 2.5 to 3.5 recovered TCR RNA copies per cell, compared with about 10 by digital PCR, which implies approximately 30% capture efficiency. When barcode sub-clustering was left out, chimeric consensus sequences inflated TCR diversity, with chimeras reaching as high as 47%. Highly expanded clone sizes could be underestimated if identical TCR molecules share a barcode. The naive libraries included spiked-in Jurkat TCR RNA (approximately ten copies' worth), and this RNA is not part of the donor repertoire. In CMV-specific effector cells, clones with more than 20 RNA copies contained over 97% of molecules, whereas in naive cells such clones contained under 1% of molecules. Spiked-in Jurkat TCR RNA equal to a single cell's worth was reported to be detectable even within one million naive CD8 T cells.

CDR1 and CDR2 were assigned from the germline V gene as SGHRS and YFSETQ. A distance of 17 bases separates the germline ends of V and J, which lose 0 bases and 1 base respectively. CDR3 length: 18 amino acids, cysteine to phenylalanine. Only the CDR3 region is kept as DNA, spanning 54 bases read in frame from base 1. The chain uses TRBV5-1 and TRBJ2-1; no D segment can be confidently identified. This TCR came from a human donor in good health. Some libraries in this study had Jurkat cell RNA spiked in. Sample: naive CD8+ T cells from blood, with Jurkat cell RNA spiked in. The cell subset or site tag for this specimen amounts to: FACS-sorted CD8+CD4-CCR7+CD45RA+ naive T cells. The CDR3 protein sequence reads: CASSLGVSAAQSYNEQFF. The bases read TGCGCCAGCAGCTTGGGGGTTTCGGCTGCGCAATCCTACAATGAGCAGTTCTTC.